This T cell receptor (delta chain) originates from a study of gamma-delta T cells after stem cell transplantation. TCRdb called clones anew from the RT-PCR reads with CATT. The sample shows about 11,000 delta-chain clones, approximately 38% of them seen only once. This clone has more than one count but fewer than ten. The CDR3 has 13 residues. V dropped 2 bases and J dropped 0 bases, with 10 bases sitting between them. CDR1 is TVYSNPD, CDR2 GDNSRS, per germline (reference sequence). V and J are TRDV3 and TRDJ1, with D uncertain. Sequenced input: gamma-delta T cells. The sequence came from a human donor. It is not recorded whose cells these are; they may come from a transplant donor. This CDR3 reads CAFPSGYTDKLIF. The CDR3 DNA follows: TGTGCCTTTCCCTCGGGGTACACCGATAAACTCATCTTT. The whole variable domain, filled in from reference TRDV3 and TRDJ1, reads CDKVTQSSPDQTVASGSEVVLLCTYDTVYSNPDLFWYRIRPDYSFQFVFYGDNSRSEGADFTQGRFSVKHILTQKAFHLVISPVRTEDSATYYCAFPSGYTDKLIFGKGTRVTVEP.